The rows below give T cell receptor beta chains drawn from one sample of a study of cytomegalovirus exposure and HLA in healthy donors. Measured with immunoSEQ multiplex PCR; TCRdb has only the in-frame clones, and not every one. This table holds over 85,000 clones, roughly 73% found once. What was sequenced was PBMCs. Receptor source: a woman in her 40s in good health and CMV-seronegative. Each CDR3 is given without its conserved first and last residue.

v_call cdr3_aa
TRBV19 ASSVSGPNQPQH
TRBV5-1 ASRDGAGVRTDTQY
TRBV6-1 ASSGQGIVLGYGYT
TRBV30 AWLSAGSIGTEAF
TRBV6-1 ASSEVTGGFETQY
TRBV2 ASNSGWGASGANVLT
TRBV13 ASSYQGGFGNTEAF
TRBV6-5 ASRSRGQNQPQH
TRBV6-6 ASTLQGVNQPQH
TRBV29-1 SVQGKYGYT
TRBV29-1 SVRDRGGNTIY
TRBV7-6 ASSSRQGSKTQY
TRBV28 ASRTGLYFYGYT
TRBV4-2 ASTLIAGGISTDTQY
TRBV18 ASSPPAAMNTEAF
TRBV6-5 ASSPGGLKPQH
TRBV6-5 ASSHGRGEY
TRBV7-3 ASSLIYQTEAF
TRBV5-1 ASRRDRGTDTQY
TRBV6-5 ASSYSGAGNQPQH
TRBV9 ASSAGSSGTQETQY